The 32 T cell receptor beta chains below come from one sample, sequenced in a study of blood T cell repertoires in COVID-19. TCRdb's table, derived via immunoSEQ multiplex PCR, lists solely in-frame clones and lacks some. The sample records approximately 390,000 clones, around nine tenths being singletons. Sequencing used PBMCs or T cells enriched from blood (not recorded which). These receptors all stem from a woman in her fifties or sixties who had recovered from COVID-19.

The CDR3 spells CASSAERDRQRGTIYF. The CDR3 DNA follows: TGTGCCAGCAGTGCTGAAAGGGACAGGCAAAGGGGGACCATATATTTT. J is TRBJ1-3 and V is TRBV2; 8 nucleotides line up with TRBD1. The V and J ends lost 4 bases and 10 bases, in that order; junction bases with no gene match: 15. Germline-derived CDR1 and CDR2 are SNHLY and FYNNEI. The CDR3 contains 16 residues.

The rearrangement links TRBV6-5 to TRBJ2-7; 8 bases are shared with TRBD1. CDR3 size: 16 residues. V lost 2 bases to trimming and J lost 3 bases; unmatched junction nucleotides: 9. Germline V gene lookup returns CDR1 MNHEY and CDR2 SVGAGI. CDR3 sequence (DNA): TGTGCCAGCAGTTACAAAATGGACAGGGCACACTACGAGCAGTACTTC. Its translation is CASSYKMDRAHYEQYF.

This chain uses TRBV19 with TRBJ1-3; no reliable D call. Per the germline V gene, CDR1 is LNHDA and CDR2 is SQIVND (reference sequence). V was pared by 6 bases and J by 0 bases, with 9 bases between. This CDR3 spans 14 amino acids. This chain's CDR3 is CASRALNSGNTIYF. In DNA form, the CDR3 reads TGTGCCAGTAGGGCCCTCAACTCTGGAAACACCATATATTTT.

The chain uses TRBV5-1 and TRBJ2-6, with TRBD1 matching 9 bases. Unmatched junction bases numbered 6, after V lost 2 bases and J lost 3 bases. CDR1 and CDR2 from the germline V gene are SGHRS and YFSETQ. There are 17 residues in the CDR3. CDR3 nucleotide sequence: TGCGCCAGCAGCTTAACAGGGGGCAGGTTTGGGGCCAACGTCCTGACTTTC. Protein sequence: CASSLTGGRFGANVLTF.

The chain uses TRBV15 and TRBJ1-1; TRBD1 matches at 11 bases. V lost 2 bases and J lost 11; bases outside the gene matches: 4. The CDR3 sequence is 13 residues long. CDR1 is LNHNV and CDR2 is YYDKDF in the germline V gene (reference sequence). Written as DNA, the CDR3 is TGTGCCACCAGCAGACCGGGGACAGGGGGGGCTTTCTTT. Translated, it gives CATSRPGTGGAFF.

A few counts support this clone. The V and J genes are TRBV3-1 (or the pseudogene TRBV3-2) and TRBJ1-2, with unresolved D. The ends were cut back, 4 bases at V and 2 bases at J, with 11 bases in the middle. Germline V CDR1 and CDR2: LGHDT, YNNKEL (reference sequence). The length of the CDR3 is 14 residues. CDR3 nucleotides: TGTGCCAGCAGCCTGCGGGTAACCAACTATGGCTACACCTTC. Translating gives CASSLRVTNYGYTF.

The chain is built from TRBV25-1 and TRBJ1-5; 7 bases match TRBD1. The CDR3 has 15 amino acids. Germline V lookup: CDR1 MGHDK, CDR2 SYGVNS. The ends lost 3 bases at V and 3 bases at J; junction bases unmatched: 5. The CDR3 loop is CASSDTGTVNQPQHF. CDR3 in DNA: TGTGCCAGCAGTGATACCGGGACAGTCAATCAGCCCCAGCATTTT.

The J gene is TRBJ2-1, the V gene TRBV30, with D tentatively TRBD2 (6 bases). The V end was cut by 3 bases, the J end by 5 bases, with 20 bases between. The CDR3 loop spans 16 amino acids. The germline gives CDR1 GTSNPN, CDR2 SVGIG (reference sequence). The chain's CDR3 is CAWSVDSGLGDNEQFF. In nucleotides, the CDR3 is TGTGCCTGGAGCGTCGACTCGGGACTCGGAGACAATGAGCAGTTCTTC.

This chain connects TRBV19 to TRBJ1-1, with 7 bases identical to TRBD1. The germline gives CDR1 LNHDA, CDR2 SQIVND (reference sequence). V shed 5 bases and J 1 base; nucleotides not matched to a gene: 7. The CDR3 consists of 15 residues. CDR3 coding DNA: TGTGCCAGTAGTTCCGCAGGGGGTAGGAACACTGAAGCTTTCTTT. Amino acid sequence: CASSSAGGRNTEAFF.

V and J are TRBV14 and TRBJ2-5, with TRBD1 identical over 7 bases. V lost 3 bases to trimming and J lost 3 bases; unmatched junction nucleotides: 7. This CDR3 contains 15 residues. Germline V gives CDR1 SGHDN, CDR2 FVKESK. CDR3 in amino acids: CASSHLRDRKETQYF. In DNA form, the CDR3 reads TGTGCCAGCAGCCATCTCCGGGACAGAAAAGAGACCCAGTACTTC. The whole variable domain, filled in from reference TRBV14 and TRBJ2-5, reads EAGVTQFPSHSVIEKGQTVTLRCDPISGHDNLYWYRRVMGKEIKFLLHFVKESKQDESGMPNNRFLAERTGGTYSTLKVQPAELEDSGVYFCASSHLRDRKETQYFGPGTRLLVL.

The chain joins TRBV10-3 to TRBJ1-2; 7 nucleotides match TRBD1. J lost 7 bases, V lost 10 bases, and 9 bases had no gene match. The CDR3 covers 12 residues. Germline CDR1 ENHRY, CDR2 SYGVKD. Here the CDR3 reads CATAYAGGGYTF. The CDR3 DNA sequence: TGTGCCACCGCTTACGCAGGGGGTGGCTACACCTTC.

This chain uses TRBV5-6 with TRBJ1-4; TRBD1 might be the D (5 bases). CDR3 length: 14 amino acids. Germline assignment: CDR1 SGHDT and CDR2 YYEEEE. Trimming cost V 2 bases and J 3 bases, with 8 bases left between them. CDR3 amino acids: CASSFQGANEKLFF. The CDR3, as DNA: TGTGCCAGCAGCTTCCAGGGTGCTAATGAAAAACTGTTTTTT.

V and J are TRBV7-9 and TRBJ2-3, with 8 bases aligning to TRBD2. The V gene end was trimmed by 5 bases and the J gene end by 5 bases; junction bases not matched to a gene: 6. This CDR3 region has 14 residues. CDR1 is SEHNR and CDR2 is FQNEAQ in the germline V gene (reference sequence). The CDR3 sequence: CASSRTGGIDTQYF. The DNA of the CDR3 is TGTGCCAGCAGCCGAACGGGGGGGATAGATACGCAGTATTTT. The variable domain in full, with the rest retrieved from reference TRBV7-9 and TRBJ2-3, is DTGVSQNPRHKITKRGQNVTFRCDPISEHNRLYWYRQTLGQGPEFLTYFQNEAQLEKSRLLSDRFSAERPKGSFSTLEIQRTEQGDSAMYLCASSRTGGIDTQYFGPGTRLTVL.

This chain uses TRBV15 with TRBJ1-2; D remains unclear. V was cut by 0 bases and J by 6 bases, with 8 bases left in between. The CDR3 runs to 13 residues. Germline V CDR1 and CDR2: LNHNV, YYDKDF (reference sequence). The CDR3 DNA is TGTGCCACCAGCAGAGAAAGAACACATGGCTACACCTTC. This encodes CATSRERTHGYTF.

The chain has TRBV6-5 and TRBJ1-3; D is undetermined. The CDR3 is made up of 15 amino acids. Trimming cost V 7 bases and J 0 bases, with 13 bases left between them. The V gene's germline CDR1 is MNHEY and CDR2 SVGAGI. The DNA for the CDR3 is TGTGCCAGCACCCCCCCTGGGAGCTCTGGAAACACCATATATTTT. As protein: CASTPPGSSGNTIYF.

This clone was seen just once. The chain has TRBV7-9 and TRBJ2-1, with 12 bases that match TRBD2. The V and J ends lost 4 bases and 0 bases, in that order; junction bases with no gene match: 4. Germline CDR1 SEHNR, CDR2 FQNEAQ (reference sequence). The CDR3 is 17 amino acids. The chain's CDR3 is CASSSTSGGHSYNEQFF. CDR3 in DNA: TGTGCCAGCAGCTCGACTAGCGGGGGCCACTCCTACAATGAGCAGTTCTTC.

The chain joins TRBV7-2 to TRBJ1-4, with unresolved D. Germline CDR1 reads SGHTA; CDR2 reads FQGNSA. Trimming shortened V by 5 bases and J by 8 bases, and 18 bases separated the two germline ends. CDR3 length: 15 amino acids. In DNA form, the CDR3 reads TGTGCCAGCAGCCCACCGGAGGGCGTGGGAGAAAAACTGTTTTTT. Residues: CASSPPEGVGEKLFF. The entire variable domain, with the rest obtained from reference TRBV7-2 and TRBJ1-4, is as follows: GAGVSQSPSNKVTEKGKDVELRCDPISGHTALYWYRQSLGQGLEFLIYFQGNSAPDKSGLPSDRFSAERTGGSVSTLTIQRTQQEDSAVYLCASSPPEGVGEKLFFGSGTQLSVL.

The gene calls are TRBV30 and TRBJ1-5; no reliable D call. The CDR3 loop spans 16 amino acids. Germline CDR1 and CDR2: GTSNPN and SVGIG (reference sequence). The ends were cut back, 1 base at V and 1 base at J, with 14 bases in the middle. The CDR3 protein is CAWSAPGIRSNQPQHF. The DNA for the CDR3 is TGTGCCTGGAGTGCCCCGGGGATAAGGAGCAATCAGCCCCAGCATTTT.

The chain is built from TRBV10-3 and TRBJ2-3; 14 bases align to TRBD2. The CDR3 loop spans 17 amino acids. Trimming at V came to 10 bases and at J to 4 bases, leaving 13 bases not matched to a gene. CDR1 and CDR2 (germline): ENHRY, SYGVKD. The CDR3 is CATGTSGGAGRADTQYF. CDR3 coding DNA: TGTGCCACCGGGACTAGCGGGGGAGCGGGAAGGGCAGATACGCAGTATTTT.

This clone occurred once. Other DNA sequences from this sample encode an identical CDR3 as well. CDR3 DNA: TGTGCCAGCAGCTTGGGGGGTAGCTCCTATAATTCACCCCTCCACTTT. Its translation is CASSLGGSSYNSPLHF. This sequence joins TRBV7-2 and TRBJ1-6, with D perhaps TRBD1 (5 bases). V lost 3 bases and J lost 0, with 9 bases in between. Germline V gene lookup returns CDR1 SGHTA and CDR2 FQGNSA. The CDR3 is 16 amino acids.

The rearrangement joins TRBV29-1 to TRBJ1-2; TRBD1 is a possible D gene (5 bases). Trimming left V 6 bases short and J 4 bases short, with 15 bases between. This CDR3 contains 13 residues. From germline, CDR1 is SQVTM and CDR2 ANQGSEA. The CDR3 DNA reads TGCAGCGTCCACTCGGTAGGGGTCTATGGCTACACCTTC. Its protein product is CSVHSVGVYGYTF.

The genes are TRBV6-5 and TRBJ2-3, with D possibly being TRBD2 (6 bases). In germline, CDR1 is MNHEY, CDR2 SVGAGI. The CDR3 has 13 amino acids. Trimming took 6 bases from V and 8 from J, leaving 15 bases between them. CDR3 DNA: TGTGCCAGCAGGTTCACTCAGGAGGGTACGCAGTATTTT. The encoded protein is CASRFTQEGTQYF.

The chain uses TRBV11-3 and TRBJ2-7; 10 bases align to TRBD1. The junction had 2 bases not matched to a gene; V was cut back by 3 bases and J by 6 bases. Germline-derived CDR1 and CDR2 are SGHNT and YENEEA. The CDR3 has 13 residues. The CDR3 loop reads CASSLGQGSEQYF. DNA for the CDR3: TGTGCCAGCAGCTTGGGACAGGGGAGCGAGCAGTACTTC.

The chain combines TRBV7-8 with TRBJ1-5; 7 nucleotides line up with TRBD1. Germline V gives CDR1 SGHVS, CDR2 FQNEAQ. The V and J ends lost 0 bases and 4 bases, in that order; junction bases with no gene match: 6. CDR3 length equals 16 residues. The CDR3 sequence: CASSLAPGQSNQPQHF. The CDR3 region has the DNA TGTGCCAGCAGCTTAGCGCCGGGACAGTCGAATCAGCCCCAGCATTTT.

This clone was picked up a small number of times. The chain employs TRBV5-6 and TRBJ1-1; D unclear. This CDR3 region has 16 residues. The germline V and J ends were trimmed by 4 bases and 7 bases, with 23 bases remaining between them. Germline V gene data show CDR1 as SGHDT and CDR2 as YYEEEE. The CDR3 nucleotides are TGTGCCAGCAGCCCGCGGGGAACTTTGGGTGTTATTGAAGCTTTCTTT. Residues: CASSPRGTLGVIEAFF.

The chain couples TRBV30 to TRBJ1-3; D remains ambiguous. This CDR3 contains 11 residues. The V end was cut by 2 bases, the J end by 8 bases, with 7 bases between. Germline-derived CDR1 and CDR2 are GTSNPN and SVGIG (reference sequence). The CDR3 nucleotides read TGTGCCTGGAGTTCCCGGGACACCATATATTTT. Translating gives CAWSSRDTIYF.

The genes are TRBV19 and TRBJ2-7; D possibly corresponds to TRBD1 (6 bases). Germline loops: CDR1 LNHDA, CDR2 SQIVND (reference sequence). This CDR3 comprises 13 residues. V dropped 3 bases and J dropped 3 bases, with 9 bases sitting between them. Written as DNA, the CDR3 is TGTGCCAGTAGTATCGCGGACAGCTACGAGCAGTACTTC. This gives the protein CASSIADSYEQYF.

V and J are TRBV4-1 and TRBJ1-1; D gene uncertain. The V end lost 0 bases, the J end lost 1 base, and 6 bases lay between the germline ends. CDR1 MGHRA and CDR2 YSYEKL come from the germline V gene. The CDR3 totals 14 residues. For the CDR3, the DNA is TGCGCCAGCAGCCAAGAGCGCGGGAACACTGAAGCTTTCTTT. This codes for CASSQERGNTEAFF.

This clone has just a few counts. The V gene is TRBV2, the J gene TRBJ2-5; weak D call: TRBD1 (6 bases). The CDR3 spans 16 residues. Trimming took off 5 bases at V and 5 bases at J, with 21 bases between the two ends. CDR1 SNHLY and CDR2 FYNNEI come from the germline V gene. This chain's CDR3 is CASSSAGTPGRETQYF. The CDR3 nucleotides are TGTGCCAGCAGTAGCGCCGGGACACCGGGCAGGGAGACCCAGTACTTC.

The rearrangement uses TRBV16 and TRBJ1-2; a possible D gene is TRBD1 (5 bases). The V end lost 0 bases, the J end lost 1 base, and 6 bases lay between the germline ends. In germline, CDR1 is KGHSY, CDR2 FQNENV. There are 14 residues in the CDR3. The CDR3 DNA reads as TGTGCCAGCAGCCAATCCGACAGTAACTATGGCTACACCTTC. Translation gives CASSQSDSNYGYTF.

The chain recombines TRBV2 with TRBJ1-4, with TRBD1 identical over 7 bases. Germline-derived CDR1 and CDR2 are SNHLY and FYNNEI. CDR3 length: 14 amino acids. With 6 bases clipped from V and 8 bases from J, the junction kept 9 bases outside the gene matches. CDR3 residues: CASRSTGRGEKLFF. CDR3 DNA: TGTGCCAGCAGGTCGACAGGCAGGGGGGAAAAACTGTTTTTT.

The chain combines TRBV28 with TRBJ1-4; tentatively, D is TRBD1 (6 bases). Trimming removed 5 bases from V and 6 bases from J, with 16 bases in between. Germline CDR1 is MDHEN and CDR2 is SYDVKM. The CDR3 covers 15 residues. In DNA form, the CDR3 reads TGTGCCAGCAGTCCCCCAACAGGGCTCCATGAAAAACTGTTTTTT. Translating gives CASSPPTGLHEKLFF.